This TCR beta chain comes out of a study of blood T cell repertoires in COVID-19. In its sample, this clone was seen once. The protocol was immunoSEQ multiplex PCR, while the TCRdb copy is restricted to in-frame clones and leaves out a portion. The sample shows some 150,000 clones, 85% to 90% of them seen only once. CDR3 length equals 11 residues. The ends were cut back, 4 bases at V and 10 bases at J, with 8 bases in the middle. CDR1 and CDR2 (germline): SGHTA, FQGNSA. The J gene is TRBJ2-1, the V gene TRBV7-2; D gene uncertain. Specimen: peripheral blood. This sequence was found in a woman aged 60 to 75 with active COVID-19. Here the CDR3 reads CASSYLGEQFF. The CDR3 DNA reads TGTGCCAGCAGCTACCTAGGCGAGCAGTTCTTC.